The clone carrying this T cell receptor (beta chain) showed up many times. The antigen remains unidentified. The junction and the germline gene differ at one end; a read error may be behind it. The data were obtained in a study of HIV-infected patients and healthy controls. Study results and caveats: During therapy, HIV-associated CDR3s fell significantly in frequency, while CMV-associated CDR3s did not change significantly.

CDR3 length equals 15 residues. Germline V gene lookup returns CDR1 SNHLY and CDR2 FYNNEI. cDNA was made from 400 to 500 ng RNA using alpha and beta constant primers. Separate chain-specific third strand synthesis with multiplexing indices produced the alpha and beta libraries. One entry per CDR3 protein results from TCRdb running MiXCR on the 5' RACE reads. The sample has about 24,000 distinct CDR3 sequences, 7.5% to 10% seen once. Whole blood was used without fractionation, so all unsorted peripheral T cells were included. The gene calls are TRBV2 and TRBJ2-1, with D perhaps matching TRBD1 or TRBD2 (6 bases each). The TCR sequence derives from an adult in good health. Input material: blood. The CDR3 loop reads CASREGGTAYNEQFF. Written as DNA, the CDR3 is TGTGCCAGCAGGGAAGGGGGGACCGCCTACAATGAGCAGTTCTTC.